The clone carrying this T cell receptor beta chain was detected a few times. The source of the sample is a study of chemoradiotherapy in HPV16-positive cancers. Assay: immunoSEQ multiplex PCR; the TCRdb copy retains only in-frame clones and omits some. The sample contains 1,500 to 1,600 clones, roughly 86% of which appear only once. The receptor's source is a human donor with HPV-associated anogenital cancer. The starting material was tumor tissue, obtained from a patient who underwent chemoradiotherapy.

The CDR3 loop is CASAGDPKNIQYF. CDR3 coding DNA: TGTGCCAGTGCCGGTGATCCCAAAAACATTCAGTACTTC. J is TRBJ2-4 and V is TRBV19, with D unresolved. CDR3 length: 13 residues. Germline CDR1 and CDR2: LNHDA and SQIVND (reference sequence). The V end was cut by 8 bases, the J end by 2 bases, with 10 bases between. Filled out from reference TRBV19 and TRBJ2-4, the complete variable domain reads DGGITQSPKYLFRKEGQNVTLSCEQNLNHDAMYWYRQDPGQGLRLIYYSQIVNDFQKGDIAEGYSVSREKKESFPLTVTSAQKNPTAFYLCASAGDPKNIQYFGAGTRLSVL.